This T cell receptor beta chain was sequenced for a study of beta chain features in type 1 diabetes (dated by TCRdb to between 2017 and 2018). About the study as a whole: No differences in mean age, gender distribution, total cell number or subset yield were found between patients and healthy donors. A total of just under 110,000,000 sorted cells were examined across all samples, and RNA yield correlated strongly with the number of cells per subset. The study compared the TCRB repertoires of sorted circulating CD4+ T cell subsets in recently diagnosed type 1 diabetes patients with those in matched healthy donors. Regulatory and stem cell-like memory subsets were isolated from only 8 patients and roughly eight healthy donors, whereas naive and central memory subsets came from all 30 or so donors.

Results and caveats for the whole study, not just this receptor: Because cDNA was sequenced instead of genomic DNA, highly expressing activated cells could be over-represented, though the groups showed no difference in activation or CD3 levels. Fewer insertions and more nucleotide deletions at VDJ recombination sites were observed in patients with type 1 diabetes, implying thymic rearrangement abnormalities. The naive, central memory and regulatory TCRB repertoires appeared to resemble one another more closely among patients than among healthy donors. Shorter templates might have been favored by PCR, but patient and control samples were amplified and corrected together, so both groups would have been affected equally by any skew. Type 1 diabetes patients showed a moderate but significant shortening of TCRB CDR3 length in all four CD4+ subsets. Only small numbers of individuals were included in the HLA sub-analyses, which left unresolved whether HLA type had any influence on TCRB rearrangement.

V is clipped by 5 bases and J by 7 bases, and the sequence between their germline boundaries is 12 bases long. The germline V gene yields SGHTA for CDR1 and FQGTGA for CDR2. The CDR3 holds 13 amino acids from the cysteine to the phenylalanine. Of the read, only the CDR3 DNA is kept; its 39 bases are in frame from base 1. All of the isolated RNA was reverse transcribed with the High Capacity cDNA Reverse Transcription Kit, so expressed TCRB transcripts were sequenced. Deep immunoSEQ sequencing was applied to naive, central memory and regulatory T cell samples, giving an average of around 4 million total reads per sample. Sorted cells were lysed in RLT buffer and RNA was extracted with DNase-treated RNeasy Micro or Mini kits, depending on cell number. Each cell subset was processed separately to prevent cross-contamination, with patient and healthy donor samples processed together. The immunoSEQ multiplex PCR was used to amplify TCRB sequences from cDNA, generating 87-bp fragments that spanned the CDR3 region. Sequencing of the amplicons was performed on the Illumina HiSeq platform. Under the source paper's analysis protocol: Synthetic template baselines were used to correct PCR bias computationally, reads within Hamming distance 2 were collapsed, and singletons that could not be merged were discarded. Reads were aligned against IMGT to assign V, D and J genes, CDR3 length and insertions or deletions at six rearrangement sites. Clonotype counts were normalized to sorted cell number within each subset before computing true diversity and Gini coefficients with the tcR R package. The overlap coefficient, calculated on TCRB nucleotide sequences, was used to measure repertoire sharing. As a proxy for the pre-selection repertoire, out-of-frame TCRB sequences from naive cells were analyzed. The immuneACCESS repertoire file appears here via TCRdb, limited to in-frame rearrangements. These files lack a portion of the clones; in checked studies, under half of the deficit traces to unresolved V genes, and the cause of the others is not known. The V and J calls and the clone size are those of that table, but D and trimming were determined from the DNA. This sample comprises 300,000 to 350,000 clones, roughly 13% of them detected only once. Roughly 0.015% of the sample lies in the top ten.

This clone occurred a few times. Its antigen is still unknown. No base quality values were provided; no much bigger clone lies one nucleotide off. From each donor, a single peripheral blood sample of approximately 110 mL on average was drawn into heparinised tubes. A BD FACSAria II and a panel including CD45RO, CCR7, CD25, CD127, CD95 and CD27 were used to sort naive, central memory, regulatory and stem cell-like memory CD4+ T cells. A purity above 95% was achieved for all sorted populations. PBMCs were isolated right away by Lymphoprep density gradient centrifugation and were stained directly, without culture. Samples were stained and sorted in pairs, with one healthy donor and one patient per experiment, so that batch effects were minimized.

Recombination connected TRBV7-3 to TRBJ2-1; no D segment can be confidently identified. This receptor was taken from a woman aged 18 to 35 with type 1 diabetes. Sequencing input: naive CD4+ T cells from blood. The cell subset or site label here, explained by the study, means: true naive CD4+ T cells. CDR3 loop: CASSPYEENEQFF. The DNA reads as follows: TGTGCCAGCAGCCCGTATGAGGAGAATGAGCAGTTCTTC. Beyond the CDR3, the reference TRBV7-3 and TRBJ2-1 genes provide the residues; the full variable domain reads: GAGVSQTPSNKVTEKGKYVELRCDPISGHTALYWYRQSLGQGPEFLIYFQGTGAADDSGLPNDRFFAVRPEGSVSTLKIQRTERGDSAVYLCASSPYEENEQFFGPGTRLTVL.